What follows are 32 T cell receptor beta chains derived from one specimen sequenced in a study of cytomegalovirus exposure and HLA in healthy donors (dated by TCRdb to the late 2010s). Libraries were constructed by the immunoSEQ multiplex PCR assay. For the multiplex PCR, a mixture combining 60 forward primers for TCR Vbeta segments and 13 reverse primers for TCR Jbeta segments was used. TCRdb re-hosts the immuneACCESS table, in-frame sequences only. Its copies lack some clones; in the studies checked, an unresolved V gene accounts for under half of them, and the cause for the rest is not known. Here the sample has 110,000 or so clones; around 73% occur a single time. Less than 6% of the sample rests with the top ten. The sample comprised PBMCs. The receptors were sampled from a woman in her 30s in good health and CMV-seropositive.

The CDR3, as DNA: TGTGCCAGCAGTAACAGGGGCAGGGATTCACCCCTCCACTTT. Protein product: CASSNRGRDSPLHF. The rearrangement uses TRBV6-5 and TRBJ1-6, with 7 bases fitting TRBD1. The CDR3 runs 14 residues. Trimming cost V 5 bases and J 8 bases; bases outside gene matches: 6. Germline CDR1 MNHEY, CDR2 SVGAGI.

The chain joins TRBV9 to TRBJ2-7; weak D call: TRBD1 (6 bases). Trimming shortened V by 0 bases and J by 5 bases, and 18 bases separated the two germline ends. The CDR3 spans 16 residues. CDR1 and CDR2 from the germline V gene are SGDLS and YYNGEE. The CDR3 sequence is CASSVGVGQGDNEQYF. The CDR3 coding sequence is TGTGCCAGCAGCGTAGGAGTAGGCCAAGGGGACAACGAGCAGTACTTC.

The chain couples TRBV7-3 to TRBJ1-1; TRBD1 might be the D (6 bases). With 5 bases removed from V and 5 bases from J, the gap between germline ends came to 12 bases. The CDR3 sequence is 13 residues long. CDR1 is SGHTA, CDR2 FQGTGA, per germline. The CDR3 sequence: CASSQKTGTEAFF. The CDR3 bases are TGTGCCAGCAGCCAAAAAACAGGGACTGAAGCTTTCTTT. The entire variable domain, with the rest obtained from reference TRBV7-3 and TRBJ1-1, is as follows: GAGVSQTPSNKVTEKGKYVELRCDPISGHTALYWYRQSLGQGPEFLIYFQGTGAADDSGLPNDRFFAVRPEGSVSTLKIQRTERGDSAVYLCASSQKTGTEAFFGQGTRLTVV.

The CDR3, as DNA: TGCGCCAGCAGCTTGACACGGGACTATGGCTACACCTTC. Its translation: CASSLTRDYGYTF. This chain links TRBV5-1 with TRBJ1-2, with unresolved D. From germline, CDR1 is SGHRS and CDR2 YFSETQ. Trimming stripped 1 base from V and 3 bases from J, with 7 bases between. The CDR3 is 13 amino acids. The complete variable domain, with remaining parts taken from reference TRBV5-1 and TRBJ1-2, reads KAGVTQTPRYLIKTRGQQVTLSCSPISGHRSVSWYQQTPGQGLQFLFEYFSETQRNKGNFPGRFSGRQFSNSRSEMNVSTLELGDSALYLCASSLTRDYGYTFGSGTRLTVV.

The chain links TRBV5-1 to TRBJ1-1, with a tentative D call TRBD1 (6 bases). The V gene lost 7 bases and the J gene lost 1 base, with 14 bases spanning the gap. Looked up from germline, CDR1 is SGHRS and CDR2 is YFSETQ. This CDR3 spans 14 amino acids. The CDR3 DNA reads as TGCGCCAGCGCCGGCGGGGGCCCGAACACTGAAGCTTTCTTT. The encoded protein is CASAGGGPNTEAFF.

The chain couples TRBV4-1 to TRBJ2-3; 8 positions agree with TRBD2. Germline V CDR1 and CDR2: MGHRA, YSYEKL. V was clipped by 0 bases and J by 1 base; unmatched bases: 6. The CDR3 contains 17 residues. In nucleotides, the CDR3 is TGCGCCAGCAGCCAAGAAGGTTGGCGGGGGGGCACAGATACGCAGTATTTT. It codes for CASSQEGWRGGTDTQYF.

V is TRBV30 and J is TRBJ1-2; D remains unclear. V lost 4 bases and J lost 0, with 3 bases in between. The CDR3 is 11 residues long. Germline-derived CDR1 and CDR2 are GTSNPN and SVGIG (reference sequence). This CDR3 is CAWTANYGYTF. The CDR3 coding sequence is TGTGCCTGGACAGCTAACTATGGCTACACCTTC. The whole variable domain, remainder taken from reference TRBV30 and TRBJ1-2, is SQTIHQWPATLVQPVGSPLSLECTVEGTSNPNLYWYRQAAGRGLQLLFYSVGIGQISSEVPQNLSASRPQDRQFILSSKKLLLSDSGFYLCAWTANYGYTFGSGTRLTVV.

V usage is TRBV27 and J usage is TRBJ2-5; D unresolved. The V gene lost 4 bases and the J gene lost 3 bases, with 9 bases spanning the gap. CDR3 size: 13 residues. The germline gives CDR1 MNHEY, CDR2 SMNVEV (reference sequence). The CDR3 DNA reads TGTGCCAGCAGTTCCAGCGCCGAAGAGACCCAGTACTTC. It yields the protein CASSSSAEETQYF.

This clone was observed a single time. The chain joins TRBV19 to TRBJ2-1; 15 bases map to TRBD2. Trimming at V came to 5 bases and at J to 8 bases, leaving 4 bases not matched to a gene. Germline CDR1 is LNHDA and CDR2 is SQIVND (reference sequence). This CDR3 is built from 15 residues. DNA of the CDR3: TGTGCCAGTAGTTCCGGACTAGCGGGAGGGGATGAGCAGTTCTTC. It encodes CASSSGLAGGDEQFF.

This clone appeared a few times. The genes are TRBV14 and TRBJ2-1; unclear D gene. V gave up 0 bases and J gave up 7 bases, with 16 bases separating them. Germline assignment: CDR1 SGHDN and CDR2 FVKESK. The CDR3 sequence is 16 residues long. The CDR3: CASSQELRQAWNEQFF. The CDR3 DNA follows: TGTGCCAGCAGCCAAGAGCTTCGGCAGGCCTGGAATGAGCAGTTCTTC.

This clone was recorded a few times. The rearrangement links TRBV7-9 to TRBJ1-4; 10 nucleotides match TRBD1. CDR1 is SEHNR and CDR2 is FQNEAQ in the germline V gene (reference sequence). This CDR3 is built from 16 residues. V dropped 5 bases and J dropped 1; count of bases not matched to a gene: 4. CDR3 sequence (DNA): TGTGCCAGCAGCCCAGGGACAGGGGAAACTAATGAAAAACTGTTTTTT. Translating gives CASSPGTGETNEKLFF.

The chain employs TRBV19 and TRBJ1-1; 7 bases agree with TRBD1. Unmatched junction bases numbered 5, after V lost 7 bases and J lost 0 bases. The germline V gene encodes CDR1 LNHDA and CDR2 SQIVND (reference sequence). The CDR3 runs to 14 residues. The CDR3 bases are TGTGCCAGTAAAGGGGGCACGATGAACACTGAAGCTTTCTTT. As protein: CASKGGTMNTEAFF.

J is TRBJ1-4 and V is TRBV5-1, with a tentative D call TRBD1 (5 bases). Germline V gene lookup returns CDR1 SGHRS and CDR2 YFSETQ. The CDR3 totals 14 residues. Between the trimmed V and J ends, which lost 2 bases and 8 bases, there was a span of 13 bases. The CDR3 region has the DNA TGCGCCAGCAGCTTCCTGCAGGGAGGGGAAAAACTGTTTTTT. Translated, it gives CASSFLQGGEKLFF.

The rearrangement links TRBV13 to TRBJ2-3; TRBD2 matches 9 bases. The germline CDR1 and CDR2 sequences are PRHDT and FYEKMQ (reference sequence). V shed 6 bases, J shed 4 bases, and the junction held 5 bases outside the gene matches. The CDR3 is 14 residues long. For the CDR3, the DNA is TGTGCCAGCAGGATAGCGGGAGCGTCAGATACGCAGTATTTT. It codes for CASRIAGASDTQYF.

The chain uses TRBV30 and TRBJ2-5, with 13 positions matching TRBD2. The DNA end lines up better with TRBJ2-7; the J call may be wrong. The length of the CDR3 is 16 residues. CDR1 and CDR2 (germline): GTSNPN, SVGIG (reference sequence). This CDR3 reads CAWSGDRTSGSYEQYF. Written as DNA, the CDR3 is TGTGCCTGGAGTGGCGATAGGACTAGCGGGAGCTACGAGCAGTACTTC.

V usage is TRBV5-1 and J usage is TRBJ1-5, with TRBD1 identical over 7 bases. This CDR3 is built from 13 residues. V trimming: 4 bases; J trimming: 7 bases; junction bases outside the gene matches: 5. Germline loops: CDR1 SGHRS, CDR2 YFSETQ. CDR3 sequence: CASSIGTEQPQHF. The CDR3 DNA reads as TGCGCCAGCAGCATAGGGACAGAGCAGCCCCAGCATTTT.

This clone appeared once. The chain links TRBV11-2 to TRBJ2-7; D ambiguous. Trimming pared 8 bases from V and 2 bases from J, leaving 7 bases between. The CDR3 is made up of 11 amino acids. CDR1 and CDR2 from the germline V gene are SGHAT and FQNNGV. CDR3 coding DNA: TGTGCCAGCGGTTCTACCTACGAGCAGTACTTC. This encodes CASGSTYEQYF.

The gene calls are TRBV29-1 and TRBJ1-1; tentatively, D is TRBD1 (5 bases). V shed 7 bases and J shed 1 base, with 13 bases lying between them. Germline assignment: CDR1 SQVTM and CDR2 ANQGSEA. This CDR3 is 13 amino acids long. CDR3 amino acids: CSAMSGGNTEAFF. DNA for the CDR3: TGCAGCGCGATGTCCGGGGGGAACACTGAAGCTTTCTTT.

This clone was picked up one time. The rearrangement joins TRBV5-1 to TRBJ2-3, with TRBD1 identical over 7 bases. The CDR3 sequence is 13 residues long. The ends lost 4 bases at V and 6 bases at J; junction bases unmatched: 5. Germline loops: CDR1 SGHRS, CDR2 YFSETQ. As DNA, the CDR3 is TGCGCCAGCAGCGTGACAGGGCGGGATACGCAGTATTTT. Amino acids: CASSVTGRDTQYF.

This clone appeared a single time. The gene calls are TRBV18 and TRBJ2-1, with D maybe TRBD1 (5 bases). Germline loops: CDR1 KGHSH, CDR2 LQKENI. CDR3 length: 15 residues. V lost 3 bases and J 6 bases, leaving 15 bases between the germline ends. CDR3 DNA sequence: TGTGCCAGCTCACCGTATACAGGTGATAGCAATGAGCAGTTCTTC. This gives the protein CASSPYTGDSNEQFF.

V gene TRBV9 combines with J gene TRBJ1-1; no clear D gene. Germline V gene lookup returns CDR1 SGDLS and CDR2 YYNGEE. V lost 4 bases to trimming and J lost 0 bases, with 13 bases between them. The CDR3 consists of 15 residues. The CDR3 sequence: CASSPWENMNTEAFF. The CDR3, as DNA: TGTGCCAGCAGCCCCTGGGAGAACATGAACACTGAAGCTTTCTTT.

The V and J genes are TRBV15 and TRBJ2-7; maybe TRBD2 (5 bases). Germline V gene lookup returns CDR1 LNHNV and CDR2 YYDKDF (reference sequence). V lost 3 bases, J lost 6 bases, and 15 bases lay in between. This CDR3 region has 14 residues. CDR3: CATSSNPEDLEQYF. Here the CDR3 DNA reads TGTGCCACCAGCAGCAACCCGGAGGATCTCGAGCAGTACTTC.

The rearrangement uses TRBV4-1 and TRBJ2-5; 9 bases are a match to TRBD2. Losses at the gene ends were 0 bases for V and 4 bases for J; bases not matched to a gene: 9. The CDR3 consists of 17 residues. CDR1 is MGHRA, CDR2 YSYEKL, per germline. This CDR3 reads CASSQESGGRAGETQYF. Here the CDR3 DNA reads TGCGCCAGCAGCCAAGAATCTGGCGGGAGGGCCGGAGAGACCCAGTACTTC.

The chain links TRBV27 to TRBJ2-7; 11 bases match TRBD1. The CDR3 covers 17 residues. With 0 bases clipped from V and 2 bases from J, the junction kept 6 bases outside the gene matches. Germline V gene lookup returns CDR1 MNHEY and CDR2 SMNVEV (reference sequence). The CDR3 coding sequence is TGTGCCAGCAGTTTATCTCTTGGGGACAGGGGGACCTACGAGCAGTACTTC. It encodes CASSLSLGDRGTYEQYF.

V usage is TRBV5-1 and J usage is TRBJ2-1; TRBD1 is a possible D gene (6 bases). This CDR3 comprises 16 residues. The V gene's germline CDR1 is SGHRS and CDR2 YFSETQ. V was clipped by 4 bases and J by 2 bases, with 16 bases between them. The CDR3 sequence is CASSRAADSTYNEQFF. As DNA, the CDR3 is TGCGCCAGCAGCCGGGCCGCGGACAGCACCTACAATGAGCAGTTCTTC.

This clone has only a few counts. The CDR3 reads CASSVDLNTEAFF. The CDR3 coding sequence is TGTGCCAGCAGCGTAGATCTAAACACTGAAGCTTTCTTT. This sequence joins TRBV9 and TRBJ1-1; D remains ambiguous. CDR3 length: 13 amino acids. The V and J ends lost 0 bases and 2 bases respectively, with 5 bases between them. Germline values: CDR1 SGDLS, CDR2 YYNGEE.

V is TRBV13 and J is TRBJ1-1, with 8 bases fitting TRBD1. The CDR3 covers 14 residues. With V trimmed by 7 bases and J by 3 bases, 7 bases remained unmatched. Germline assignment: CDR1 PRHDT and CDR2 FYEKMQ (reference sequence). The CDR3 coding sequence is TGTGCCAGCAACCTCCAGGGGGCGGACACTGAAGCTTTCTTT. Its protein product is CASNLQGADTEAFF. Together with reference TRBV13 and TRBJ1-1, the CDR3 gives the full variable domain: AAGVIQSPRHLIKEKRETATLKCYPIPRHDTVYWYQQGPGQDPQFLISFYEKMQSDKGSIPDRFSAQQFSDYHSELNMSSLELGDSALYFCASNLQGADTEAFFGQGTRLTVV.

V gene TRBV5-5 combines with J gene TRBJ1-3; TRBD1 aligns across 8 bases. The CDR3 extends over 14 amino acids. V dropped 3 bases and J dropped 5; count of bases not matched to a gene: 4. Germline-derived CDR1 and CDR2 are SGHKS and YYEKEE (reference sequence). The chain's CDR3 is CASSYGTGRNTIYF. The CDR3 region has the DNA TGTGCCAGCAGCTACGGGACAGGAAGAAACACCATATATTTT.

The chain joins TRBV7-3 to TRBJ1-1; 9 bases match TRBD1. The CDR3 consists of 14 residues. Germline assignment: CDR1 SGHTA and CDR2 FQGTGA. V was pared by 5 bases and J by 1 base, with 2 bases of the junction left unmatched. The CDR3 DNA is TGTGCCAGCAGCGAACAGGGGGCGAACACTGAAGCTTTCTTT. As protein: CASSEQGANTEAFF.

The rearrangement joins TRBV19 to TRBJ2-7, with TRBD1 as a possible D gene (6 bases). The ends were cut back, 3 bases at V and 3 bases at J, with 9 bases in the middle. This CDR3 is 13 amino acids long. CDR1 is LNHDA, CDR2 SQIVND, per germline (reference sequence). This CDR3 reads CASSIRGNYEQYF. The CDR3 DNA is TGTGCCAGTAGTATCAGGGGAAACTACGAGCAGTACTTC.

The chain links TRBV2 to TRBJ1-3; the D gene is possibly TRBD1 (5 bases). With 5 bases removed from V and 4 bases from J, the gap between germline ends came to 9 bases. The CDR3 contains 13 residues. Germline V gene data show CDR1 as SNHLY and CDR2 as FYNNEI. CDR3 in amino acids: CASSTGEGNTIYF. The CDR3 DNA reads as TGTGCCAGCAGTACAGGAGAAGGAAACACCATATATTTT.

The chain joins TRBV9 to TRBJ2-7; 9 positions agree with TRBD2. The germline V gene encodes CDR1 SGDLS and CDR2 YYNGEE. The CDR3 covers 16 residues. V trimming: 4 bases; J trimming: 0 bases; junction bases outside the gene matches: 8. For the CDR3, the DNA is TGTGCCAGCAGCCCCCATTGGCGGGGGGGCTCCTACGAGCAGTACTTC. Amino acid sequence: CASSPHWRGGSYEQYF.